This entry lists 29 T cell receptor beta chains sequenced from one sample in a study of response to subunit inactivated influenza vaccine. TCRdb independently ran MiXCR on the RT-PCR reads; one entry per CDR3 protein. The table records roughly 630,000 distinct CDR3 sequences, approximately 15% of them present only once. Here the sequenced sample was PBMCs from blood, taken less than 15 days before vaccination. The receptor source for this set is a man aged 50 to 59 who received an inactivated influenza vaccine.

V and J are TRBV11-1 and TRBJ2-5, with TRBD1 matching over 7 bases. CDR3 size: 18 residues. After removal of 2 bases from V and 0 bases from J, the junction contained 12 bases not matched to a gene. The germline CDR1 and CDR2 sequences are SGHAT and FQDESV (reference sequence). The CDR3 DNA follows: TGTGCCAGCAGCTTACGGCGTGGGGTAGGGGGCGACCAAGAGACCCAGTACTTC. Translating it yields CASSLRRGVGGDQETQYF. Drawing the rest from reference TRBV11-1 and TRBJ2-5, the complete variable domain is EAEVAQSPRYKITEKSQAVAFWCDPISGHATLYWYRQILGQGPELLVQFQDESVVDDSQLPKDRFSAERLKGVDSTLKIQPAELGDSAMYLCASSLRRGVGGDQETQYFGPGTRLLVL.

V is TRBV15 and J is TRBJ2-4; 8 bases are a match to TRBD1. J was trimmed by 1 base and V by 5 bases; bases with no gene match: 7. The CDR3 is 16 amino acids. Germline CDR1 reads LNHNV; CDR2 reads YYDKDF (reference sequence). CDR3 sequence (DNA): TGTGCCACCAGCGGAACAGGGGGGCTGGCCAAAAACATTCAGTACTTC. Translated: CATSGTGGLAKNIQYF.

The rearrangement uses TRBV5-1 and TRBJ2-1, with unresolved D. Germline V gives CDR1 SGHRS, CDR2 YFSETQ. The CDR3 runs to 15 residues. Trimming removed 0 bases at V and 5 bases at J, with 12 bases between. CDR3 DNA sequence: TGCGCCAGCAGCTTGGTTCGTACCCGGGACAATGAGCAGTTCTTC. Translated: CASSLVRTRDNEQFF.

This clonotype was counted many times. The J gene is TRBJ1-3, the V gene TRBV7-9, with 8 bases fitting TRBD1. The CDR3 consists of 13 residues. Germline trimming cut 8 bases from V and 4 bases from J; bases unmatched to any gene: 4. The germline CDR1 and CDR2 sequences are SEHNR and FQNEAQ (reference sequence). The CDR3 nucleotides are TGTGCCAGCGATCAGGGGGCCGGAAACACCATATATTTT. Translating it yields CASDQGAGNTIYF.

This chain connects TRBV4-3 to TRBJ2-5; 8 nucleotides agree with TRBD1. This CDR3 region has 15 residues. CDR1 and CDR2 (germline): LGHNA, YSLEER. V lost 1 base and J lost 4; bases outside the gene matches: 5. CDR3 coding DNA: TGCGCCAGCAGCCAAGGAAGTCAGGGGGCAGAGACCCAGTACTTC. As protein: CASSQGSQGAETQYF.

Only a few counts were recorded for this clonotype. The chain has TRBV10-3 and TRBJ2-1; maybe TRBD2 (6 bases). V lost 6 bases and J lost 0, with 15 bases in between. The germline V gene has CDR1 ENHRY and CDR2 SYGVKD. The CDR3 length is 16 residues. In DNA, the CDR3 is TGTGCCATCAGGCCTAGCGACTCTAGCTCCTACAATGAGCAGTTCTTC. It codes for CAIRPSDSSSYNEQFF.

The chain uses TRBV5-1 and TRBJ2-3; 8 bases match TRBD2. The V gene end was trimmed by 7 bases and the J gene end by 5 bases; junction bases not matched to a gene: 15. CDR3 length: 16 residues. Germline CDR1 reads SGHRS; CDR2 reads YFSETQ. CDR3 DNA: TGCGCCAGCGCGCCCTACTCGGGGGGGCCAGTAGATACGCAGTATTTT. Amino acid sequence: CASAPYSGGPVDTQYF. Looking up the rest from reference TRBV5-1 and TRBJ2-3 gives the full variable domain: KAGVTQTPRYLIKTRGQQVTLSCSPISGHRSVSWYQQTPGQGLQFLFEYFSETQRNKGNFPGRFSGRQFSNSRSEMNVSTLELGDSALYLCASAPYSGGPVDTQYFGPGTRLTVL.

The sample holds a few counts of this clonotype. This chain links TRBV10-1 with TRBJ2-3; the match to TRBD2 covers 9 bases. The CDR3 sequence is 15 residues long. Unmatched junction bases numbered 8, after V lost 3 bases and J lost 7 bases. Germline V gives CDR1 WNHNN, CDR2 SYGVQD (reference sequence). For the CDR3, the DNA is TGCGCCAGCAGTGACCCCGGGACTAGCATCTATACGCAGTATTTT. Protein: CASSDPGTSIYTQYF.

V and J are TRBV11-2 and TRBJ2-1, with 9 bases aligning to TRBD2. After removal of 3 bases from V and 2 bases from J, the junction contained 14 bases not matched to a gene. CDR1 and CDR2 (germline): SGHAT, FQNNGV. CDR3 size: 19 residues. CDR3 loop: CASSFNLASAGGTYNEQFF. The CDR3 region has the DNA TGTGCCAGCAGCTTTAACCTGGCATCAGCGGGGGGTACCTACAATGAGCAGTTCTTC.

J is TRBJ2-7 and V is TRBV6-2 or TRBV6-3, with D possibly matching TRBD1 (5 bases). CDR3 length equals 15 residues. Trimming pared 7 bases from V and 3 bases from J, leaving 19 bases between. Germline CDR1 is MNHEY and CDR2 is SVGEGT. DNA of the CDR3: TGTGCCAGCAAACAGGCCCTTATACCGAACTACGAGCAGTACTTC. The encoded protein is CASKQALIPNYEQYF.

The chain's CDR3 is CASSYSLARLVNEQFF. The CDR3 bases are TGTGCCAGCAGTTACTCACTAGCGCGTCTTGTCAATGAGCAGTTCTTC. The rearrangement joins TRBV6-2 or TRBV6-3 to TRBJ2-1, with TRBD2 identical over 7 bases. The germline gives CDR1 MNHEY, CDR2 SVGEGT. The CDR3 has 16 amino acids. V gave up 0 bases and J gave up 6 bases; unmatched junction bases: 8.

The chain carries TRBV20-1 and TRBJ1-6; 7 positions match TRBD1. The germline V gene has CDR1 DFQATT and CDR2 SNEGSKA (reference sequence). V lost 0 bases and J lost 0; bases outside the gene matches: 5. CDR3 length equals 17 residues. The CDR3 nucleotides are TGCAGTGCTAGAGATCTGGACAGGAACTCCTATAATTCACCCCTCCACTTT. It translates to CSARDLDRNSYNSPLHF.

In nucleotides, the CDR3 is TGTGCCAGTGCAGGGACAGGAGGAGCTGGGCGTGATGGCTACACCTTC. Its translation: CASAGTGGAGRDGYTF. The chain has TRBV2 and TRBJ1-2, with 8 bases identical to TRBD1. V trimming: 9 bases; J trimming: 6 bases; junction bases outside the gene matches: 18. This CDR3 contains 16 residues. CDR1 is SNHLY and CDR2 is FYNNEI in the germline V gene.

A remark on this clonotype: At one of its ends the junction is not consistent with the germline gene, which may arise from a read error. The chain links TRBV4-1 to TRBJ2-7; 8 bases agree with TRBD1. Germline V gene data show CDR1 as MGHRA and CDR2 as YSYEKL. The CDR3 is made up of 15 amino acids. The CDR3 DNA follows: TGCGTCAGCAGCCAAGTCCAGGGGGCGGGGTACGAGCAGTACTTC. Translation gives CVSSQVQGAGYEQYF.

The rearrangement links TRBV28 to TRBJ2-7; D remains unclear. Trimming took off 11 bases at V and 4 bases at J, with 18 bases between the two ends. This CDR3 has 13 residues. Germline V gene sequence: CDR1 MDHEN, CDR2 SYDVKM. The CDR3 loop reads CACQHGFSYEQYF. CDR3 bases: TGTGCCTGCCAGCATGGGTTCTCATACGAGCAGTACTTC.

This clonotype was found a few times. The chain is built from TRBV15 and TRBJ2-2; 10 nucleotides line up with TRBD2. J gave up 1 base and V 8 bases, and 4 bases lay outside the gene matches. The length of the CDR3 is 15 residues. CDR1 LNHNV and CDR2 YYDKDF come from the germline V gene (reference sequence). The CDR3 bases are TGTGCCACCCGCGGACTAGCGGAGAACACCGGGGAGCTGTTTTTT. Its protein product is CATRGLAENTGELFF.

The rearrangement links TRBV20-1 to TRBJ1-2, with D perhaps TRBD1 (6 bases). This CDR3 comprises 13 residues. V was clipped by 6 bases and J by 11 bases, with 22 bases between them. Germline V lookup: CDR1 DFQATT, CDR2 SNEGSKA (reference sequence). The CDR3 region is CSAIHRDTRVYTF. CDR3 DNA sequence: TGCAGTGCAATACACCGGGACACCCGTGTGTACACCTTC.

Ten or more counts support this clonotype. The rearrangement links TRBV12-3 or TRBV12-4 to TRBJ2-7; 7 bases map to TRBD1. The CDR3 contains 14 residues. The V segment lost 6 bases and the J segment 7 bases; nucleotides outside the gene matches: 12. CDR3 nucleotide sequence: TGTGCCAGCAGCCCCCCTATAAGACAGGGAGAGCAGTACTTC. Protein sequence: CASSPPIRQGEQYF.

This rearrangement joins TRBV12-3 or TRBV12-4 to TRBJ1-5; possibly TRBD1 for D (6 bases). Trimming pared 5 bases from V and 1 base from J, leaving 12 bases between. This CDR3 has 15 residues. CDR3 in amino acids: CASSPPGQSNQPQHF. CDR3 coding DNA: TGTGCCAGCAGTCCTCCGGGACAAAGCAATCAGCCCCAGCATTTT.

Comments on this clonotype: A read error is possible here, since a much larger clone lies one base away. The chain joins TRBV20-1 to TRBJ2-1, with D possibly being TRBD2 (6 bases). The CDR3 has 13 residues. Germline CDR1 and CDR2: DFQATT and SNEGSKA (reference sequence). CDR3 nucleotide sequence: TGCAGTGCTAGAGTGCCGGACTACAATGAGCAGCTCTTC. It translates to CSARVPDYNEQLF.

The chain carries TRBV25-1 and TRBJ2-1, with 10 bases that match TRBD2. Germline V gene lookup returns CDR1 MGHDK and CDR2 SYGVNS. V shed 5 bases, J shed 4 bases, and the junction held 8 bases outside the gene matches. The CDR3 runs 16 residues. The CDR3 sequence: CASSPPTSGLYNEQFF. CDR3 coding DNA: TGTGCCAGCAGTCCTCCGACTAGCGGGTTGTACAATGAGCAGTTCTTC.

This clonotype was seen a handful of times. The J gene is TRBJ2-3, the V gene TRBV6-1; 11 bases are shared with TRBD2. This CDR3 has 14 residues. Germline V gene data show CDR1 as MNHNS and CDR2 as SASEGT. With 6 bases clipped from V and 4 bases from J, the junction kept 3 bases outside the gene matches. The CDR3 loop reads CASRRLAGPDTQYF. CDR3 bases: TGTGCCAGCAGGAGACTAGCGGGGCCAGATACGCAGTATTTT.

This chain uses TRBV20-1 with TRBJ1-2; 10 nucleotides line up with TRBD1. Germline CDR1 reads DFQATT; CDR2 reads SNEGSKA (reference sequence). The V and J ends lost 3 bases and 7 bases, in that order; junction bases with no gene match: 5. The CDR3 has 13 residues. This CDR3 is CSASVTGGFGYTF. The CDR3 coding sequence is TGCAGTGCTAGTGTGACAGGGGGCTTTGGCTACACCTTC.

V gene TRBV5-6 combines with J gene TRBJ2-4; TRBD2 matches at 14 bases. J lost 3 bases, V lost 7 bases, and 9 bases had no gene match. This CDR3 region has 17 residues. Germline V gene sequence: CDR1 SGHDT, CDR2 YYEEEE. CDR3 amino acids: CASRSRTSGGHKNIQYF. CDR3 in DNA: TGTGCCAGCCGCTCTAGGACTAGCGGGGGGCACAAAAACATTCAGTACTTC.

This clonotype was counted a few times. The rearrangement links TRBV7-9 to TRBJ2-1, with unresolved D. The CDR3 is 14 amino acids. Trimming took 2 bases from V and 9 from J, leaving 14 bases between them. Germline V lookup: CDR1 SEHNR, CDR2 FQNEAQ (reference sequence). CDR3 sequence: CASSLFIERAEQFF. The CDR3 region has the DNA TGTGCCAGCAGCTTATTTATCGAGCGCGCTGAGCAGTTCTTC.

This clonotype was recorded only once. This chain connects TRBV25-1 to TRBJ1-1, with D perhaps TRBD1 (5 bases). V was cut by 3 bases and J by 0 bases, with 14 bases left in between. The CDR3 sequence is 16 residues long. Germline CDR1 is MGHDK and CDR2 is SYGVNS. CDR3 protein: CASSDSGTYMNTEAFF. The CDR3 bases are TGTGCCAGCAGTGATTCCGGGACCTACATGAACACTGAAGCTTTCTTT.

The V call is TRBV6-2 or TRBV6-3, the J call TRBJ2-7; 8 bases fit TRBD1. Germline CDR1 and CDR2: MNHEY and SVGEGT. The CDR3 contains 14 residues. V was pared by 5 bases and J by 5 bases, with 8 bases of the junction left unmatched. The CDR3 nucleotides read TGTGCCAGCAGTCCCGGACAGGGTTTGGACGAGCAGTACTTC. Protein: CASSPGQGLDEQYF.

This clonotype was seen a handful of times. The chain links TRBV4-3 to TRBJ2-6, with D uncertain. The CDR3 contains 15 residues. Germline loops: CDR1 LGHNA, CDR2 YSLEER. Trimming removed 0 bases at V and 6 bases at J, with 9 bases between. CDR3 amino acids: CASSQEWMPANVLTF. The CDR3 nucleotides are TGCGCCAGCAGCCAAGAGTGGATGCCGGCCAACGTCCTGACTTTC.

This clonotype was observed a few times. The chain has TRBV2 and TRBJ2-2; 8 bases map to TRBD2. CDR3 length: 17 residues. J gave up 6 bases and V 8 bases, and 17 bases lay outside the gene matches. CDR1 is SNHLY, CDR2 FYNNEI, per germline. The CDR3 DNA sequence: TGTGCCAGCGGGGGAGCTCGGACTAGCCTGGGTCCCGGGGAGCTGTTTTTT. Translating it yields CASGGARTSLGPGELFF.